Sequencing of this T cell receptor beta chain was carried out in a study of technical replicates of blood from a handful of donors. This CDR3 comprises 16 residues. Germline lookup yields CDR1 SEHNR and CDR2 FQNEAQ (reference sequence). V was shortened by 3 bases and J by 0 bases, with 9 bases between the two germline ends. Libraries were prepared by immunoSEQ multiplex PCR; TCRdb keeps only in-frame clonotypes and omits some of them. The table includes roughly 60,000 clones, 75% to 90% detected once. This chain joins TRBV7-9 and TRBJ1-6; D unclear. The sequence was obtained from a human donor in good health. Some clones in this sample may be carry-over from other donors' samples. Sequenced material: PBMCs. The CDR3 DNA sequence: TGTGCCAGCAGCTTTCCGGGAAGCTCCTATAATTCACCCCTCCACTTT. This codes for CASSFPGSSYNSPLHF.